This record covers a single T cell receptor beta chain. Trimming stripped 8 bases from V and 3 bases from J, with 26 bases between. The germline V gene encodes CDR1 LGHNT and CDR2 FRNRAP. This CDR3 is 17 amino acids long. Control patients had untreated stable or active relapsing-remitting multiple sclerosis by revised McDonald criteria. The authors negatively isolated CD8+ and CD4+ T cells and FACS-enriched TEMRA cells. The entry originates in a study of CD8 T cells in Susac syndrome. cDNA came from approximately 0.5 to 1 ug RNA primed by random hexamers. Multiplex PCR with immunoSEQ amplified the TCR beta CDR3 across 54 Vbeta and 13 Jbeta. MiXCR was run by TCRdb on the immunoSEQ multiplex PCR reads, yielding one entry per CDR3 protein. The profile shows 200,000 to 250,000 distinct CDR3 sequences, around nine tenths of them singletons.

Specimen: CD8+ T cells from PBMCs. This chain uses TRBV12-5 with TRBJ2-7; weak D call: TRBD2 (6 bases). This TCR was recovered from a human donor with multiple sclerosis. This CDR3 reads CASPDSGDSGPLYEQYF. CDR3 bases: TGTGCTAGTCCCGACAGCGGCGATAGCGGACCCCTCTACGAGCAGTACTTC.